The clone carrying this T cell receptor beta chain was picked up a small number of times. Its antigen is not known. Only in-frame clones appear in the TCRdb table, and some are missing; sequencing was by immunoSEQ multiplex PCR. The sample lists about 6,200 clones, less than 70% occurring once. This specimen belongs to a study of neoadjuvant nivolumab and ipilimumab in lung cancer. Whole-study findings and limits: TCR richness and clonality were higher in tumors than adjacent uninvolved lung.

This CDR3 has 14 residues. V shed 3 bases, J shed 5 bases, and the junction held 7 bases outside the gene matches. The germline V gene encodes CDR1 SQVTM and CDR2 ANQGSEA. The receptor was derived from an adult with non-small cell lung cancer. Material: tumor tissue, obtained after neoadjuvant nivolumab, alone or with ipilimumab, at or shortly before surgery. The V gene is TRBV29-1, the J gene TRBJ2-7; 10 bases align to TRBD1. The CDR3 loop reads CSVERDRGSHEQYF. CDR3 sequence (DNA): TGCAGCGTTGAGAGGGACAGGGGTTCCCACGAGCAGTACTTC.